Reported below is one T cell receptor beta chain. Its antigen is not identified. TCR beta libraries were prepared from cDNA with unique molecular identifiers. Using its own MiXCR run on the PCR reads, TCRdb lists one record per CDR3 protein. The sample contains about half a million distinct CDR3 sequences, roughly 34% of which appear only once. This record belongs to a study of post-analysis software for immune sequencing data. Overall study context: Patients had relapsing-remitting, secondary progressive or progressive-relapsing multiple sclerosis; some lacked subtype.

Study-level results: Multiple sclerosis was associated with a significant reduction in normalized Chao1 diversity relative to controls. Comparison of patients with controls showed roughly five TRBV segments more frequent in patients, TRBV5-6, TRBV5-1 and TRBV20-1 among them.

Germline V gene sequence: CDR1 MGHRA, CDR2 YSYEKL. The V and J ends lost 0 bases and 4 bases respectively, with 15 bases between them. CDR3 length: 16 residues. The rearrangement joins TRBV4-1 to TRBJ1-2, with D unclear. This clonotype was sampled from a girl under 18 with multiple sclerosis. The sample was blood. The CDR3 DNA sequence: TGCGCCAGCAGCCAAGATGAAACAGCCTTTTCCTATGGCTACACCTTC. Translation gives CASSQDETAFSYGYTF.